This is a list of T cell receptor beta chains from one sample in a study of shared clonotypes between healthy human individuals. Clones were sequenced by immunoSEQ multiplex PCR, and TCRdb holds only the in-frame ones, with some missing. The sample has about 820,000 clones; 80% to 95% are singletons. Sequencing was carried out using naive CD8+ T cells sorted from blood. The receptors shown here come from a man aged 25-45 years in good health. Both conserved end residues are part of each CDR3. D genes are given only for firm matches. A clone size is listed for some rows: how often the clone was seen (once, few, many), or a class if it is expanded.

TRBJ2-2,TRBV6-6,NA,TRBD1,CASTGTGRLELFF,TGTGCCAGCACCGGGACAGGGAGGTTGGAGCTGTTTTTT
TRBJ1-2,TRBV28,NA,TRBD1,CASSLLETGYYGYTF,TGTGCCAGCAGTTTGCTCGAGACAGGGTACTATGGCTACACCTTC
TRBJ2-5,TRBV27,NA,NA,CASSLGILQGRGTQYF,TGTGCCAGCAGTTTAGGCATCCTACAGGGTCGGGGGACCCAGTACTTC
TRBJ1-5,TRBV7-2,NA,NA,CASSLWGHNSNQPQHF,TGTGCCAGCAGCTTATGGGGACATAATAGCAATCAGCCCCAGCATTTT
TRBJ2-1,TRBV30,NA,TRBD2,CAWENGLAGNYNEQFF,TGTGCCTGGGAGAACGGACTAGCGGGAAACTACAATGAGCAGTTCTTC
TRBJ1-2,TRBV5-6,NA,NA,CASSLSGLREGYGYTF,TGTGCCAGCAGCTTGAGTGGTTTGAGGGAAGGATATGGCTACACCTTC
TRBJ1-2,TRBV27,NA,TRBD1,CASSFRDRDGYTF,TGTGCCAGCAGTTTCCGGGACAGGGATGGCTACACCTTC
TRBJ1-2,TRBV15,once,TRBD1,CATSVVGQGGLRGYTF,TGTGCCACCAGCGTTGTGGGGCAGGGGGGGCTCCGTGGCTACACCTTC
TRBJ1-1,TRBV6-6,NA,NA,CASMWTNTEAFF,TGTGCCAGCATGTGGACAAACACTGAAGCTTTCTTT
TRBJ2-1,TRBV29-1,NA,TRBD1,CSVGRDSSYNEQFF,TGCAGCGTGGGACGGGACAGCTCCTACAATGAGCAGTTCTTC
TRBJ2-1,TRBV18,NA,NA,CASSPTGRNEQFF,TGTGCCAGCTCACCAACCGGGAGAAATGAGCAGTTCTTC
TRBJ2-3,TRBV6-1,NA,NA,CASSDLGHRTDTQYF,TGTGCCAGCAGTGACTTAGGACACCGCACAGATACGCAGTATTTT
TRBJ2-3,TRBV4-1,NA,NA,CASSQEQRGTDTQYF,TGCGCCAGCAGCCAAGAACAGCGGGGCACAGATACGCAGTATTTT
TRBJ1-1,TRBV9,NA,NA,CASSVGGSTEAFF,TGTGCCAGCAGCGTTGGGGGGAGCACTGAAGCTTTCTTT
TRBJ2-7,TRBV5-1,NA,NA,CASSPGSSYEQYF,TGCGCCAGCAGCCCGGGAAGCTCCTACGAGCAGTACTTC
TRBJ2-7,TRBV20-1,few,NA,CSATIDEQYF,TGCAGTGCCACCATTGACGAGCAGTACTTC
TRBJ2-1,TRBV10-3,NA,NA,CAISEARDTYNEQFF,TGTGCCATCAGTGAAGCGCGGGACACCTACAATGAGCAGTTCTTC
TRBJ1-2,TRBV5-5,NA,TRBD1,CASSAADRGGLGYTF,TGTGCCAGCAGCGCAGCCGACAGGGGAGGGCTAGGCTACACCTTC
TRBJ2-5,TRBV27,NA,NA,CASSWFGGPLHNPVETQYF,TGTGCCAGCAGTTGGTTCGGCGGCCCTCTCCATAATCCCGTAGAGACCCAGTACTTC
TRBJ2-7,TRBV4-3,NA,NA,CASSPSAPTPYEQYF,TGCGCCAGCAGCCCCTCGGCCCCCACCCCCTACGAGCAGTACTTC
TRBJ1-2,TRBV18,NA,NA,CASSPPRDTEYGYTF,TGTGCCAGCTCCCCTCCCCGGGACACGGAATATGGCTACACCTTC
TRBJ2-7,TRBV27,NA,TRBD1,CASSFNIGTGRYEQYF,TGTGCCAGCAGTTTTAATATTGGGACAGGGAGATACGAGCAGTACTTC
TRBJ1-4,TRBV6-5,NA,TRBD1,CASSYSRDRDEKLFF,TGTGCCAGCAGTTACTCCAGAGACAGGGATGAAAAACTGTTTTTT
TRBJ1-2,TRBV7-9,NA,TRBD1,CASSLSDRGLHGYTF,TGTGCCAGCAGCTTATCGGACAGGGGACTTCATGGCTACACCTTC
TRBJ1-1,TRBV4-1,NA,NA,CASSESGALGPEAFF,TGCGCCAGCAGTGAATCCGGAGCTTTGGGTCCTGAAGCTTTCTTT
TRBJ2-3,TRBV11-3,NA,NA,CASSLRDPDVDTQYF,TGTGCCAGCAGCTTACGGGACCCGGACGTAGATACGCAGTATTTT
TRBJ2-7,TRBV6-6,NA,TRBD1,CASSYLGTEDYEQYF,TGTGCCAGCAGTTACTTGGGGACAGAAGACTACGAGCAGTACTTC
TRBJ2-3,TRBV7-3,NA,NA,CASSPNRGGTDTQYF,TGTGCCAGCAGCCCGAACAGGGGAGGGACAGATACGCAGTATTTT
TRBJ2-7,TRBV5-1,NA,NA,CASSLDGVGYEQYF,TGCGCCAGCAGCTTGGATGGGGTGGGGTACGAGCAGTACTTC
TRBJ2-1,TRBV5-4,NA,NA,CASSLFGSSSYNEQFF,TGTGCCAGCAGCTTGTTCGGGAGTAGCTCCTACAATGAGCAGTTCTTC
TRBJ2-1,TRBV28,NA,TRBD2,CASSTTSGRIYNEQFF,TGTGCCAGCAGTACGACTAGCGGGAGGATCTACAATGAGCAGTTCTTC
TRBJ2-7,TRBV11-2,NA,TRBD1,CASSWTGGDEQYF,TGTGCCAGCAGCTGGACAGGGGGCGACGAGCAGTACTTC
TRBJ2-1,TRBV7-7,NA,TRBD2,CASSLYVVREGTDNEQFF,TGTGCTAGCAGTCTATACGTCGTGCGGGAGGGAACTGACAATGAGCAGTTCTTC
TRBJ2-7,TRBV19,NA,TRBD2,CASSPGLVPYEQYF,TGTGCCAGTAGTCCGGGACTAGTGCCCTACGAGCAGTACTTC
TRBJ2-1,TRBV27,NA,NA,CASSLVGLLNEQFF,TGTGCCAGCAGTTTAGTTGGACTCCTCAATGAGCAGTTCTTC
TRBJ2-2,TRBV27,NA,NA,CASTLGVNTGELFF,TGTGCCAGCACGTTGGGGGTAAACACCGGGGAGCTGTTTTTT
TRBJ1-5,TRBV6-5,NA,NA,CATGETWGRQPQHF,TGTGCCACCGGAGAGACGTGGGGGCGGCAGCCCCAGCATTTT
TRBJ2-3,TRBV28,NA,TRBD2,CASSLLAGGGRGIPDTQYF,TGTGCCAGCAGTTTGCTAGCGGGAGGGGGGCGTGGGATCCCAGATACGCAGTATTTT
TRBJ1-2,TRBV6-1,NA,NA,CASSEYGGYGYTF,TGTGCCAGCAGTGAATATGGAGGATATGGCTACACCTTC
TRBJ2-7,TRBV27,once,NA,CASGPKGDSSYEQYF,TGTGCCAGCGGCCCTAAGGGGGATAGCTCCTACGAGCAGTACTTC
TRBJ1-1,TRBV13,NA,NA,CASTEGGNTEAFF,TGTGCCAGCACCGAAGGGGGGAACACTGAAGCTTTCTTT
TRBJ2-5,TRBV27,NA,TRBD1,CASSIDRGETQYF,TGTGCCAGCAGTATCGACAGGGGAGAGACCCAGTACTTC
TRBJ2-7,TRBV5-1,NA,TRBD1,CASSLEEGQGFGYEQYF,TGCGCCAGCAGCTTGGAAGAGGGACAGGGGTTCGGCTACGAGCAGTACTTC
TRBJ2-3,TRBV7-8,NA,TRBD2,CASSPLAGGNTDTQYF,TGTGCCAGCAGCCCCTTAGCGGGAGGGAATACAGATACGCAGTATTTT
TRBJ2-7,TRBV27,NA,NA,CASSSDASSYEQYF,TGTGCCAGCAGTTCGGACGCGAGCTCCTACGAGCAGTACTTC
TRBJ2-1,TRBV11-3,NA,TRBD2,CASSQRTSVNEQFF,TGTGCCAGCAGCCAACGAACTAGCGTCAATGAGCAGTTCTTC
TRBJ2-2,TRBV9,NA,NA,CASANTGELFF,TGTGCCAGCGCGAACACCGGGGAGCTGTTTTTT
TRBJ1-1,TRBV28,NA,NA,CASSLLAGMNTEAFF,TGTGCCAGCAGTTTATTGGCGGGCATGAACACTGAAGCTTTCTTT
TRBJ2-5,TRBV29-1,once,TRBD2,CSVEDIAGTVQETQYF,TGCAGCGTTGAAGATATAGCGGGAACCGTCCAAGAGACCCAGTACTTC
TRBJ1-6,TRBV15,NA,NA,CATTEFRGGNSPLHF,TGTGCCACCACCGAATTCAGGGGAGGGAATTCACCCCTCCACTTT
TRBJ2-2,TRBV7-8,few,TRBD2,CASSFLAANTGELFF,TGTGCCAGCAGCTTTCTAGCGGCGAACACCGGGGAGCTGTTTTTT
TRBJ2-1,TRBV19,NA,TRBD1,CATGQGSPYNEQFF,TGTGCCACAGGACAGGGGAGCCCCTACAATGAGCAGTTCTTC
TRBJ2-7,TRBV7-8,NA,TRBD2,CASSRLAGGYEQYF,TGTGCCAGCAGCCGGCTAGCGGGAGGATACGAGCAGTACTTC
TRBJ1-1,TRBV7-6,NA,NA,CASSLGYGVTEAFF,TGTGCCAGCAGCTTAGGTTACGGGGTAACTGAAGCTTTCTTT
TRBJ1-4,TRBV9,NA,TRBD1,CASSTGQGEEKLFF,TGTGCCAGCAGCACGGGACAGGGTGAAGAAAAACTGTTTTTT
TRBJ2-5,TRBV4-1,NA,NA,CASSQAGNGETQYF,TGCGCCAGCAGCCAAGCGGGGAACGGAGAGACCCAGTACTTC
TRBJ2-5,TRBV9,NA,NA,CASSVEPRFGRGGETQYF,TGTGCCAGCAGCGTAGAGCCCCGCTTTGGCAGGGGAGGAGAGACCCAGTACTTC
TRBJ2-6,TRBV7-9,NA,TRBD1,CASSPGDRAGANVLTF,TGTGCCAGCAGCCCAGGGGACAGGGCTGGGGCCAACGTCCTGACTTTC
TRBJ2-3,TRBV27,NA,TRBD2,CASTFLRPAGLDTQYF,TGTGCCAGCACCTTTCTTCGGCCAGCGGGATTAGATACGCAGTATTTT
TRBJ1-2,TRBV9,NA,NA,CASSEGRFYGYTF,TGTGCCAGCAGTGAGGGCAGGTTCTATGGCTACACCTTC